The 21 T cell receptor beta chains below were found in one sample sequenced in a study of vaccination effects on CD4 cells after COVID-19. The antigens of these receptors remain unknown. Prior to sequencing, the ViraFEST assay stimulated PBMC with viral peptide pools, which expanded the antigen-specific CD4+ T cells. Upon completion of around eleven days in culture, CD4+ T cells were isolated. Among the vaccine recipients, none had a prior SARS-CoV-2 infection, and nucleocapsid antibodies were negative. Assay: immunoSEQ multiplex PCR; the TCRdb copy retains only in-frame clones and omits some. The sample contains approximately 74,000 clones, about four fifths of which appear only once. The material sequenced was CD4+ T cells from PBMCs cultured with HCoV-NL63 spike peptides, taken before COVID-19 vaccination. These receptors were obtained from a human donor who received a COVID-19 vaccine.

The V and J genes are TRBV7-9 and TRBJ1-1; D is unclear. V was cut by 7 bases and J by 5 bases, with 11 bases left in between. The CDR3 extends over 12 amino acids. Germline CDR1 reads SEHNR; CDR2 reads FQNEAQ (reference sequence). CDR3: CASKGVRTEAFF. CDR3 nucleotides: TGTGCCAGCAAGGGCGTTCGGACTGAAGCTTTCTTT.

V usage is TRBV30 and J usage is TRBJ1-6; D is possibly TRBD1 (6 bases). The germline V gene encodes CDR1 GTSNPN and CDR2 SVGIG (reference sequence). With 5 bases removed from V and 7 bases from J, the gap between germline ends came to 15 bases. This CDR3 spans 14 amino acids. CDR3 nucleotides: TGTGCCTGGTCTGGGGTCAGGGGAAATTCACCCCTCCACTTT. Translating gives CAWSGVRGNSPLHF.

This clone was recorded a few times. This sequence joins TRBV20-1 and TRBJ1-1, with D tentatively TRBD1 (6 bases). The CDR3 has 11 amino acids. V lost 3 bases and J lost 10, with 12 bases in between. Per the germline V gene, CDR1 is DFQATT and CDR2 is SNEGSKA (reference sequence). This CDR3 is CSASPQGTAFF. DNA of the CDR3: TGCAGTGCTAGCCCACAGGGAACAGCTTTCTTT.

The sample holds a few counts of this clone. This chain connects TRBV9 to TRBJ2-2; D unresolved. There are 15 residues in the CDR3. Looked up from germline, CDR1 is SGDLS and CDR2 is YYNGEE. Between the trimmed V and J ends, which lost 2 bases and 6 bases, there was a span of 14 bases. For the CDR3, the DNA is TGTGCCAGCAGCGTCAGGATTTCGGACGCCGGGGAGCTGTTTTTT. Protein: CASSVRISDAGELFF. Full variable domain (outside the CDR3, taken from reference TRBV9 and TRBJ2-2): DSGVTQTPKHLITATGQRVTLRCSPRSGDLSVYWYQQSLDQGLQFLIQYYNGEERAKGNILERFSAQQFPDLHSELNLSSLELGDSALYFCASSVRISDAGELFFGEGSRLTVL.

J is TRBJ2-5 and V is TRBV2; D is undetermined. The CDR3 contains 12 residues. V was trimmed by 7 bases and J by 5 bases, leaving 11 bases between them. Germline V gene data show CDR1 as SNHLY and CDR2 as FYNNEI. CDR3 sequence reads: CASNRQAETQYF. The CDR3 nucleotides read TGTGCCAGCAATAGACAAGCGGAGACCCAGTACTTC.

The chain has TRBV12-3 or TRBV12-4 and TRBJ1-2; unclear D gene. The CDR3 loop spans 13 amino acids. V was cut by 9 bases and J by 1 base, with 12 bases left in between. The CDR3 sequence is CARSEAYNYGYTF. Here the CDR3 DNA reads TGTGCCAGGTCCGAAGCCTATAACTATGGCTACACCTTC.

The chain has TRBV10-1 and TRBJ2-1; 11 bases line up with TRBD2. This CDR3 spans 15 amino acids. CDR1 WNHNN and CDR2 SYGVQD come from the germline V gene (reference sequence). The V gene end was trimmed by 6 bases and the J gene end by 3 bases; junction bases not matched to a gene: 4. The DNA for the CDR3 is TGCGCCAGCAGCTCTACTAGCGGGGGCTACAATGAGCAGTTCTTC. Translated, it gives CASSSTSGGYNEQFF.

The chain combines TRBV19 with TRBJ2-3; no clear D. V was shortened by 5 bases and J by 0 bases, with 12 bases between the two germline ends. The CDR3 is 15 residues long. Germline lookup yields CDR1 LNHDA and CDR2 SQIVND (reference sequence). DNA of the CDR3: TGTGCCAGTAGTTCCAAGACCCTAAGCACAGATACGCAGTATTTT. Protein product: CASSSKTLSTDTQYF.

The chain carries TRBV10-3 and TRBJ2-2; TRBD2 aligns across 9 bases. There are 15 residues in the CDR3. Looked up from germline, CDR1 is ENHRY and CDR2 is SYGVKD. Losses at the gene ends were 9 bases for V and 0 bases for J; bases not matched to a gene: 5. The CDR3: CAISERGANTGELFF. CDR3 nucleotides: TGTGCCATTTCAGAGCGGGGGGCGAACACCGGGGAGCTGTTTTTT.

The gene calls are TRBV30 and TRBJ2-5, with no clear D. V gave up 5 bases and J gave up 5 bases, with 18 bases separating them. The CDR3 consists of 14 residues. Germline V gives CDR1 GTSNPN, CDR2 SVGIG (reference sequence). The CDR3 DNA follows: TGTGCCTGGTTACTCAAAGGTAGTCAGGAGACCCAGTACTTC. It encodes CAWLLKGSQETQYF.

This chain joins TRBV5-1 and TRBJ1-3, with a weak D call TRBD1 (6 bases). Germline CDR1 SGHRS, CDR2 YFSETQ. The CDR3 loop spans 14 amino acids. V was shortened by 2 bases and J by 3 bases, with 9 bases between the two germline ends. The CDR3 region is CASSLGQIGNTIYF. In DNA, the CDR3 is TGCGCCAGCAGCTTAGGACAGATTGGAAACACCATATATTTT. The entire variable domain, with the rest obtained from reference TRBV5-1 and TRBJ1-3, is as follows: KAGVTQTPRYLIKTRGQQVTLSCSPISGHRSVSWYQQTPGQGLQFLFEYFSETQRNKGNFPGRFSGRQFSNSRSEMNVSTLELGDSALYLCASSLGQIGNTIYFGEGSWLTVV.

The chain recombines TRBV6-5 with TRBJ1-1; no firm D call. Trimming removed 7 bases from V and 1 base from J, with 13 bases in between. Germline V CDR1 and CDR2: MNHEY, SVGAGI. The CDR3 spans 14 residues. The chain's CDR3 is CASIPGYSNTEAFF. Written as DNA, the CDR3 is TGTGCCAGCATCCCAGGCTATTCGAACACTGAAGCTTTCTTT.

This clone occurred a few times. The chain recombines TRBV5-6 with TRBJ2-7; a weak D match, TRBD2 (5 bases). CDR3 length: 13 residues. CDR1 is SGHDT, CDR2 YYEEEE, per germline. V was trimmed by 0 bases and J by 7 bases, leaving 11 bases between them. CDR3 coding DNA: TGTGCCAGCAGCTTGGCGCCCGGAGGAGAGCAGTACGTC. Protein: CASSLAPGGEQYV.

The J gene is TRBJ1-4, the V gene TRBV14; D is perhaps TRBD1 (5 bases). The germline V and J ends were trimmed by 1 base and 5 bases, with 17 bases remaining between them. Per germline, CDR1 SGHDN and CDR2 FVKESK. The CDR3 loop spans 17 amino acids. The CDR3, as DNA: TGTGCCAGCAGCCAAGGCGTTTTGGGGGGTTCAAATGAAAAACTGTTTTTT. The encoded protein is CASSQGVLGGSNEKLFF. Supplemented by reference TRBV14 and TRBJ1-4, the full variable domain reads EAGVTQFPSHSVIEKGQTVTLRCDPISGHDNLYWYRRVMGKEIKFLLHFVKESKQDESGMPNNRFLAERTGGTYSTLKVQPAELEDSGVYFCASSQGVLGGSNEKLFFGSGTQLSVL.

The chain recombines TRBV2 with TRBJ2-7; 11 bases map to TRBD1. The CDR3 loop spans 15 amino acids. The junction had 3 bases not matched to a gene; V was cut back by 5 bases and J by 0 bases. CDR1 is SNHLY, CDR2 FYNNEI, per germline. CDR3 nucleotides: TGTGCCAGCAGTCGGACAGGGGGCATCTCCTACGAGCAGTACGTC. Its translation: CASSRTGGISYEQYV.

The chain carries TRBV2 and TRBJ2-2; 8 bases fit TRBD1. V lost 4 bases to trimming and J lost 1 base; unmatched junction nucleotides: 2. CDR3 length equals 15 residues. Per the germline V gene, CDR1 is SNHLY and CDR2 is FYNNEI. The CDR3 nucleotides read TGTGCCAGCAGTGCTGGGACAGGGAACACCGGGGAGCTGTTTTTT. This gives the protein CASSAGTGNTGELFF.

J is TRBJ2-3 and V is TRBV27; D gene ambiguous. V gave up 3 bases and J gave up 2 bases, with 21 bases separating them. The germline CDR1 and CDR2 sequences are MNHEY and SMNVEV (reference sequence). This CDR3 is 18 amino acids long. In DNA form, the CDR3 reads TGTGCCAGCAGTTTTAAACTGTCGCACGCTCGTATCACAGATACGCAGTATTTT. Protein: CASSFKLSHARITDTQYF.

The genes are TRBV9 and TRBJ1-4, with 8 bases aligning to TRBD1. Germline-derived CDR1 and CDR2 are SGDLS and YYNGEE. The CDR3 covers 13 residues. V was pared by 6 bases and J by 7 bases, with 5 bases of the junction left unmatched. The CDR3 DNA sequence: TGTGCCAGCAAAGGACAGGGAAGTGAAAAACTGTTTTTT. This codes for CASKGQGSEKLFF.

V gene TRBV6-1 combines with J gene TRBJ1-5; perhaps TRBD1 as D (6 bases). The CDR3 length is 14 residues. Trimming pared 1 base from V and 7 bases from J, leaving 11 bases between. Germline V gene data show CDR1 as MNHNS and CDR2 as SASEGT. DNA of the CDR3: TGTGCCAGCAGTGAAGTCAGTACAGGGCAGCCCCAGCATTTT. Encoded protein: CASSEVSTGQPQHF.

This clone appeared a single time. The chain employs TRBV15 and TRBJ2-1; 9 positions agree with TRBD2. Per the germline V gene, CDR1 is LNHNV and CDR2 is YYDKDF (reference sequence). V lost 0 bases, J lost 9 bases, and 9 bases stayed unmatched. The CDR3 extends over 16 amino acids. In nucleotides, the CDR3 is TGTGCCACCAGCAGAGACACAGCGGGGGGCGGAGGTGAGCAGTTCTTC. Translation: CATSRDTAGGGGEQFF. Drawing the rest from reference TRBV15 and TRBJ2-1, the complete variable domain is DAMVIQNPRYQVTQFGKPVTLSCSQTLNHNVMYWYQQKSSQAPKLLFHYYDKDFNNEADTPDNFQSRRPNTSFCFLDIRSPGLGDTAMYLCATSRDTAGGGGEQFFGPGTRLTVL.

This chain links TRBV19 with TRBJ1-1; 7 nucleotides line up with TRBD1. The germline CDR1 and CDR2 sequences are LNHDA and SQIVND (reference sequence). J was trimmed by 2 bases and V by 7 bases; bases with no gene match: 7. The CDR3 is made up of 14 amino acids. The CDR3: CASTSGQHNTEAFF. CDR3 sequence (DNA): TGTGCCAGTACCTCGGGACAGCACAACACTGAAGCTTTCTTT.